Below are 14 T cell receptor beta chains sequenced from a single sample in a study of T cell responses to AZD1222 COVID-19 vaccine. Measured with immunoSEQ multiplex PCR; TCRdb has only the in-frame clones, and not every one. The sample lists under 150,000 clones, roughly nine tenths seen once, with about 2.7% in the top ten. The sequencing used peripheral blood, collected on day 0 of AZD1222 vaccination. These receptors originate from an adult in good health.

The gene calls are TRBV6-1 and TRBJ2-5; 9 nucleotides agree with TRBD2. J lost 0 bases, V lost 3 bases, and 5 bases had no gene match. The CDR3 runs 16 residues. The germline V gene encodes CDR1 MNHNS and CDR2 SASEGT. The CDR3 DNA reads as TGTGCCAGCAGTGACGTGCGGGGGGGGTACCAAGAGACCCAGTACTTC. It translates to CASSDVRGGYQETQYF.

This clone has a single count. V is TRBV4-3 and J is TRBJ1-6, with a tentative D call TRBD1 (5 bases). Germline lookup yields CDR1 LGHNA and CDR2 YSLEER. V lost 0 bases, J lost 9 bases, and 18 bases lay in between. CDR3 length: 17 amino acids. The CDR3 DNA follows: TGCGCCAGCAGCCAAGATTTGGGGGAGGCGGCTGGTTCACCCCTCCACTTT. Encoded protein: CASSQDLGEAAGSPLHF.

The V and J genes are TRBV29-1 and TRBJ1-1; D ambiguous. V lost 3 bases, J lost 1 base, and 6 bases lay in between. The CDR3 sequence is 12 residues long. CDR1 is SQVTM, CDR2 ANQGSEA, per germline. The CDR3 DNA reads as TGCAGCGTTGACGGGGAGAACACTGAAGCTTTCTTT. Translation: CSVDGENTEAFF. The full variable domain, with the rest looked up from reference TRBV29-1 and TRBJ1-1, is SAVISQKPSRDICQRGTSLTIQCQVDSQVTMMFWYRQQPGQSLTLIATANQGSEATYESGFVIDKFPISRPNLTFSTLTVSNMSPEDSSIYLCSVDGENTEAFFGQGTRLTVV.

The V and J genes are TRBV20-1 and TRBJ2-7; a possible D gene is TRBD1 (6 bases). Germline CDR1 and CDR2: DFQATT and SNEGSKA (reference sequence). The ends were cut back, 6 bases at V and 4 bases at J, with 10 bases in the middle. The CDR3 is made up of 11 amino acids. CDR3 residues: CSAEDRYEQYF. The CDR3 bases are TGCAGTGCAGAGGACAGATACGAGCAGTACTTC.

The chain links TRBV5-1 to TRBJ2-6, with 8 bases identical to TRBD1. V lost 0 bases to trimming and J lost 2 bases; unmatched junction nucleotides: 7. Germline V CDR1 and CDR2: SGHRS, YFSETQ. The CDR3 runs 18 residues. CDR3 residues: CASSLVRQGAPGANVLTF. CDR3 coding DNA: TGCGCCAGCAGCTTGGTGAGGCAGGGGGCGCCTGGGGCCAACGTCCTGACTTTC. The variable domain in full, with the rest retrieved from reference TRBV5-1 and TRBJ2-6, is KAGVTQTPRYLIKTRGQQVTLSCSPISGHRSVSWYQQTPGQGLQFLFEYFSETQRNKGNFPGRFSGRQFSNSRSEMNVSTLELGDSALYLCASSLVRQGAPGANVLTFGAGSRLTVL.

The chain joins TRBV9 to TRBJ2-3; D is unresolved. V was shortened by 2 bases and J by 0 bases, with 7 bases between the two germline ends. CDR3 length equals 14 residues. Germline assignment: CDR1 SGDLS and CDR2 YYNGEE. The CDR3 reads CASSVDSSTDTQYF. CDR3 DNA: TGTGCCAGCAGCGTTGACTCAAGCACAGATACGCAGTATTTT.

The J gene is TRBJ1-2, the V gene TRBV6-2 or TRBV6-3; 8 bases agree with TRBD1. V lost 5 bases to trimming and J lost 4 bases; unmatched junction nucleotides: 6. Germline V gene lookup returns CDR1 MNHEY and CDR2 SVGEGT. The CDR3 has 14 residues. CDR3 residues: CASSPPDRVYGYTF. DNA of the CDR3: TGTGCCAGCAGTCCCCCGGACAGGGTCTATGGCTACACCTTC.

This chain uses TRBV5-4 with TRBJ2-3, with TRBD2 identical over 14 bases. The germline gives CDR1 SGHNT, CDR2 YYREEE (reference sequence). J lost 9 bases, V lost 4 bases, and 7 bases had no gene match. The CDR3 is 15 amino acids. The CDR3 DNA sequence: TGTGCCAGCAGCCCCGGGACTAGCGGGAGAGAGACGCAGTATTTT. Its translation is CASSPGTSGRETQYF.

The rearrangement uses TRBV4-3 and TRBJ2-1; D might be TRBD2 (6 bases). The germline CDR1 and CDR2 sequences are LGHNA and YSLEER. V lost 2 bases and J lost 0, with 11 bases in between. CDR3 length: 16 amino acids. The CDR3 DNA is TGCGCCAGCAGCCAATCCCTCGGGGGCTCCTACAATGAGCAGTTCTTC. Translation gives CASSQSLGGSYNEQFF.

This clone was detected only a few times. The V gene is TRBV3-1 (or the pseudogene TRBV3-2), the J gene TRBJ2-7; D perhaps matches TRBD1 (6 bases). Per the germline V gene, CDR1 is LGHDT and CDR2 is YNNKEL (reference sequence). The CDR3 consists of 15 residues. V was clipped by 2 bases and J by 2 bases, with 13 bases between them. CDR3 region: CASSQQTGKPYEQYF. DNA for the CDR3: TGTGCCAGCAGCCAACAAACAGGGAAGCCCTACGAGCAGTACTTC.

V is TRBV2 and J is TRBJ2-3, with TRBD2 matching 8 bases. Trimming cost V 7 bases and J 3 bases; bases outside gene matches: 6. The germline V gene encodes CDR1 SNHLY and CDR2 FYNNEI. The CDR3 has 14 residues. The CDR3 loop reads CASKKGLVTDTQYF. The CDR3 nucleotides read TGTGCCAGCAAGAAGGGACTAGTTACAGATACGCAGTATTTT.

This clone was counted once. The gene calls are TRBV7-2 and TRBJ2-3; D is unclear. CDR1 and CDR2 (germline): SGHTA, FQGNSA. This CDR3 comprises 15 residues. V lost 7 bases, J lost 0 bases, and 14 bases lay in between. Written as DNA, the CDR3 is TGTGCCAGCATCACGGCCCCGGGTAGCACAGATACGCAGTATTTT. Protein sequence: CASITAPGSTDTQYF.

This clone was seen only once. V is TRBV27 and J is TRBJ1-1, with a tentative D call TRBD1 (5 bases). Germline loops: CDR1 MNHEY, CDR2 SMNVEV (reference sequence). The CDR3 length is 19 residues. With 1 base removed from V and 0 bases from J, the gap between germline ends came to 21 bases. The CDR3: CASSLFFAGMKEVNTEAFF. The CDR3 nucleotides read TGTGCCAGCAGTTTATTTTTCGCAGGGATGAAGGAAGTGAACACTGAAGCTTTCTTT.

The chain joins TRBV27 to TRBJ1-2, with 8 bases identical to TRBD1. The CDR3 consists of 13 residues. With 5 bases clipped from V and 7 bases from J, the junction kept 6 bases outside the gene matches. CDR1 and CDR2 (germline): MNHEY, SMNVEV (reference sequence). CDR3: CASSPGQGIGYTF. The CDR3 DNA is TGTGCCAGCAGTCCTGGACAGGGTATTGGCTACACCTTC.